The T cell receptor beta chain under discussion was sequenced for a study of post-analysis software for immune sequencing data. Broader study findings: Clustering by F measure revealed strong co-clustering among samples prepared together in one batch.

Unique molecular identifiers were built into the TCR beta cDNA libraries. TCRdb ran MiXCR on the PCR reads and lists one entry per CDR3 protein. The sample has approximately 400,000 distinct CDR3 sequences; approximately 33% are singletons. This clonotype appeared a single time. Its antigen is still unknown. Sequencing used blood. The origin of this receptor is a girl under 18 with multiple sclerosis.

The CDR3 sequence: CASSYSQGHSPLHF. CDR3 DNA: TGTGCCAGCAGTTACTCCCAAGGCCACTCACCCCTCCACTTT. The chain recombines TRBV6-6 with TRBJ1-6; no clear D gene. V lost 0 bases, J lost 10 bases, and 10 bases lay in between. The length of the CDR3 is 14 residues. Germline V lookup: CDR1 MNHNY, CDR2 SVGAGI (reference sequence).